A single sample gave rise to the 17 T cell receptor beta chains below, sequenced in a study of identical twins' blood T cells. TCRdb passed the 5' RACE reads through MiXCR, listing each CDR3 protein once. The sample records a few hundred thousand distinct CDR3 sequences, around 30% being singletons. Sequenced material: PBMCs. The receptor set was obtained from a woman aged 18-50 years in good health.

This clonotype was picked up a small number of times. This rearrangement joins TRBV4-3 to TRBJ2-7, with 7 nucleotides matching TRBD2. Trimming at V came to 1 base and at J to 3 bases, leaving 9 bases not matched to a gene. Germline V lookup: CDR1 LGHNA, CDR2 YSLEER. This CDR3 contains 16 residues. The CDR3 is CASSQGLSGANYEQYF. The DNA for the CDR3 is TGCGCCAGCAGCCAAGGTCTCAGCGGGGCCAACTACGAGCAGTACTTC.

The chain employs TRBV20-1 and TRBJ1-2; the D is unclear. Deletions cut 0 bases from V and 0 bases from J, with 11 bases between. From germline, CDR1 is DFQATT and CDR2 SNEGSKA (reference sequence). CDR3 size: 15 residues. The CDR3 loop is CSARDSTAANYGYTF. Written as DNA, the CDR3 is TGCAGTGCTAGAGATTCGACGGCCGCTAACTATGGCTACACCTTC.

This chain connects TRBV6-2 or TRBV6-3 to TRBJ1-1; D is unresolved. The CDR3 has 12 amino acids. V was pared by 0 bases and J by 6 bases, with 5 bases between. The V gene's germline CDR1 is MNHEY and CDR2 SVGEGT. Here the CDR3 reads CASSYSRAEAFF. The DNA of the CDR3 is TGTGCCAGCAGTTACTCGAGAGCTGAAGCTTTCTTT.

This clonotype was recorded a few times. The CDR3 reads CASSWGAGGSYEQYF. CDR3 nucleotide sequence: TGTGCCAGCAGCTGGGGGGCAGGGGGGTCCTACGAGCAGTACTTC. The gene calls are TRBV7-6 and TRBJ2-7; D possibly corresponds to TRBD1 (7 bases). V dropped 4 bases and J dropped 1 base, with 14 bases sitting between them. The CDR3 covers 15 residues. CDR1 is SGHVS and CDR2 is FNYEAQ in the germline V gene.

This clonotype was seen ten or more times. The V gene is TRBV19, the J gene TRBJ2-7; 9 nucleotides match TRBD2. The CDR3 spans 13 residues. V was clipped by 5 bases and J by 5 bases; unmatched bases: 4. Germline loops: CDR1 LNHDA, CDR2 SQIVND (reference sequence). CDR3 protein: CASSRGLAHEQYF. The CDR3 DNA follows: TGTGCCAGTAGTCGGGGACTAGCCCACGAGCAGTACTTC.

The chain has TRBV20-1 and TRBJ1-4, with D unresolved. The CDR3 runs to 14 residues. Trimming cost V 6 bases and J 6 bases, with 17 bases left between them. From germline, CDR1 is DFQATT and CDR2 SNEGSKA (reference sequence). CDR3 residues: CSARNRNTDEKLFF. CDR3 sequence (DNA): TGCAGTGCAAGGAACAGAAATACCGATGAAAAACTGTTTTTT.

Concerning this clonotype itself: An end of the junction does not agree with germline; a read error may underlie this. The chain's CDR3 is CASSFSGVGTNVLTF. For the CDR3, the DNA is TGTGCCAGCAGTTTTTCAGGGGTTGGGACCAACGTCCTGACTTTC. This rearrangement joins TRBV12-3 or TRBV12-4 to TRBJ2-6; D possibly corresponds to TRBD1 (6 bases). The CDR3 runs to 15 residues.

This clonotype was detected a few times. The gene calls are TRBV3-1 and TRBJ1-3; D not certain. Looked up from germline, CDR1 is LGHDT and CDR2 is YNNKEL (reference sequence). The CDR3 runs to 16 residues. V was trimmed by 3 bases and J by 0 bases, leaving 12 bases between them. The CDR3 DNA follows: TGTGCCAGCAGCCAGGATAGGCGGAGCTCTGGAAACACCATATATTTT. Amino acid sequence: CASSQDRRSSGNTIYF.

The chain employs TRBV7-2 and TRBJ2-1, with 7 bases identical to TRBD2. Unmatched junction bases numbered 3, after V lost 2 bases and J lost 8 bases. Looked up from germline, CDR1 is SGHTA and CDR2 is FQGNSA. The CDR3 loop spans 13 amino acids. CDR3 loop: CASSLRAGDEQFF. CDR3 nucleotide sequence: TGTGCCAGCAGCTTAAGGGCGGGGGATGAGCAGTTCTTC.

This clonotype turned up a few times. This chain uses TRBV7-9 with TRBJ2-7, with no clear D. Germline V CDR1 and CDR2: SEHNR, FQNEAQ (reference sequence). The CDR3 extends over 15 amino acids. Deletions cut 1 base from V and 8 bases from J, with 18 bases between. The CDR3 loop is CASSLDTSYSTKQYF. Here the CDR3 DNA reads TGTGCCAGCAGCTTAGACACCTCTTACTCGACGAAGCAGTACTTC.

This chain joins TRBV5-6 and TRBJ1-1; TRBD1 is a possible D gene (6 bases). The V and J ends lost 3 bases and 3 bases respectively, with 9 bases between them. The CDR3 runs 13 residues. CDR1 is SGHDT, CDR2 YYEEEE, per germline. The CDR3 DNA sequence: TGTGCCAGCAGCTACGGGACACACACTGAAGCTTTCTTT. It codes for CASSYGTHTEAFF.

As concerns this clonotype: A much larger clone differs by one base, so this may be a read error. The rearrangement joins TRBV6-5 to TRBJ2-1, with D possibly matching TRBD2 (6 bases). The CDR3 sequence is 14 residues long. Trimming pared 4 bases from V and 8 bases from J, leaving 15 bases between. Germline CDR1 and CDR2: MNHEY and SVGAGI. The CDR3 is CASSFSLAPDEQFF. DNA of the CDR3: TGTGCCAGCAGTTTCTCCCTAGCGCCCGATGAGCAGTTCTTC.

This clonotype was picked up a small number of times. V usage is TRBV30 and J usage is TRBJ1-2; D is undetermined. The V end was cut by 0 bases, the J end by 4 bases, with 6 bases between. The CDR3 runs to 12 residues. Looked up from germline, CDR1 is GTSNPN and CDR2 is SVGIG (reference sequence). The CDR3 DNA is TGTGCCTGGAGTGTTCGGGGCTATGGCTACACCTTC. Translated, it gives CAWSVRGYGYTF.

This clonotype occurred a few times. The chain employs TRBV20-1 and TRBJ1-5, with D hard to call. CDR1 and CDR2 from the germline V gene are DFQATT and SNEGSKA (reference sequence). The V end was cut by 4 bases, the J end by 2 bases, with 6 bases between. The CDR3 sequence is 12 residues long. Written as DNA, the CDR3 is TGCAGTGCTAATGGGGGCAATCAGCCCCAGCATTTT. Encoded protein: CSANGGNQPQHF.

The sample holds many counts of this clonotype. This chain connects TRBV5-1 to TRBJ2-3; 10 bases map to TRBD2. Germline CDR1 is SGHRS and CDR2 is YFSETQ. Trimming took 4 bases from V and 7 from J; bases not matched to a gene: 6. The length of the CDR3 is 14 residues. Written as DNA, the CDR3 is TGCGCCAGCAGCCAAACGACTAGCGGGCATACGCAGTATTTT. This gives the protein CASSQTTSGHTQYF.

The chain is built from TRBV20-1 and TRBJ1-1; D is ambiguous. This CDR3 is built from 12 residues. The V end lost 4 bases, the J end lost 4 bases, and 10 bases lay between the germline ends. Germline CDR1 is DFQATT and CDR2 is SNEGSKA (reference sequence). The CDR3 loop reads CSAIVGSTEAFF. For the CDR3, the DNA is TGCAGTGCTATAGTGGGTTCCACTGAAGCTTTCTTT.

There are a few counts of this clonotype. The CDR3 sequence is CASSATSGRAGEQFF. CDR3 bases: TGTGCCAGCAGTGCGACTAGCGGGAGGGCTGGAGAGCAGTTCTTC. The gene calls are TRBV12-3 or TRBV12-4 and TRBJ2-1; 14 nucleotides agree with TRBD2. J was trimmed by 10 bases and V by 5 bases; bases with no gene match: 7. The length of the CDR3 is 15 residues.